This entry is about one T cell receptor beta chain. Its matching antigen is unknown. Looked up from germline, CDR1 is SGHTA and CDR2 is FQGNSA. The V gene lost 6 bases and the J gene lost 2 bases, with 13 bases spanning the gap. The CDR3 extends over 14 amino acids. The record originates from a study of blood T cells in healthy people across ages. Study results and limitations: Shifts in expanded clonotypes may have been confounded by donor CMV status, which was unknown. Total diversity from one million sequenced T cells was likely underestimated.

The authors ran a second PCR of about 7 to 11 cycles using a sample-barcoded 5' primer and a J-beta primer mix. In TCRdb, the 5' RACE reads were re-called with MiXCR into one record per CDR3 protein. The data contain around 620,000 distinct CDR3 sequences, about 25% of them singletons. The sample comprised blood. V is TRBV7-2 and J is TRBJ1-2; D may be TRBD1 (6 bases). This clonotype was obtained from a woman aged 70-85 years in good health. The CDR3 DNA reads as TGTGCCAGCAGGGCGGGGGGGCAGAACTATGGCTACACCTTC. It specifies CASRAGGQNYGYTF.